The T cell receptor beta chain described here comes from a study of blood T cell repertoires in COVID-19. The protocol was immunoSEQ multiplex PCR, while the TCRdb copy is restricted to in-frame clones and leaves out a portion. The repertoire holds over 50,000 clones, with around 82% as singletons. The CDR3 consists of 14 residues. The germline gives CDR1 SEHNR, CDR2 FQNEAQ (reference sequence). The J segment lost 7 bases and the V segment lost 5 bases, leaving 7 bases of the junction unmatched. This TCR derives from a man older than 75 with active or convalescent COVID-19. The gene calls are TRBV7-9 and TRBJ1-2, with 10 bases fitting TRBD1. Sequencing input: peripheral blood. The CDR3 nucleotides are TGTGCCAGCAGCCAACGACAGGGGGCGGCTGGCTACACCTTC. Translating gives CASSQRQGAAGYTF.